This T cell receptor beta chain appears in the sequencing data of a study of blood T cell repertoires in COVID-19. TCRdb's copy holds only in-frame clones and misses some; the assay was immunoSEQ multiplex PCR. The sample lists about 250,000 clones, roughly 80% seen once, with around 3.6% in the top ten. This CDR3 is built from 15 residues. The germline V and J ends were trimmed by 5 bases and 1 base, with 14 bases remaining between them. From germline, CDR1 is LNHDA and CDR2 SQIVND (reference sequence). Sequenced: peripheral blood. The J gene is TRBJ1-1, the V gene TRBV19; TRBD1 is a possible D gene (6 bases). The receptor was isolated from a woman aged 35 to 49 with active or convalescent COVID-19. CDR3 loop: CASSASGVANTEAFF. The DNA for the CDR3 is TGTGCCAGTAGTGCGTCAGGGGTGGCGAACACTGAAGCTTTCTTT.